Below, one TCR beta chain is given with its context. Only in-frame clones appear in the TCRdb table, and some are missing; sequencing was by immunoSEQ multiplex PCR. The sample yields about 250,000 clones, approximately 86% seen once. The CDR3 covers 14 residues. Germline lookup yields CDR1 SGHNT and CDR2 YYREEE (reference sequence). Trimming removed 1 base at V and 6 bases at J, with 11 bases between. The data originate from a study of blood T cell repertoires in COVID-19. Looking at the study overall: COVID-19 samples collected from the United States, Italy and Spain covered acute and convalescent phases.

Sequencing input: peripheral blood. The sequence was obtained from a woman younger than 45 with acute or convalescent COVID-19. The rearrangement links TRBV5-4 to TRBJ2-1, with D perhaps matching TRBD2 (5 bases). The CDR3 sequence is CASSLLAPANEQFF. The CDR3 DNA reads TGTGCCAGCAGCTTGCTAGCACCCGCCAATGAGCAGTTCTTC. Complete variable domain (other parts from reference TRBV5-4 and TRBJ2-1): ETGVTQSPTHLIKTRGQQVTLRCSSQSGHNTVSWYQQALGQGPQFIFQYYREEENGRGNFPPRFSGLQFPNYSSELNVNALELDDSALYLCASSLLAPANEQFFGPGTRLTVL.